Sequencing of this T cell receptor (beta chain) was carried out in a study of OX40 agonist ivuxolimab in advanced cancers. The study, taken as a whole, reports: Clonal expansion from baseline to week 6 occurred in both CD4+ and CD8+ T cells.

This CDR3 spans 18 amino acids. V was trimmed by 3 bases and J by 0 bases, leaving 18 bases between them. The V gene's germline CDR1 is KGHSH and CDR2 LQKENI. Some clones are missing from TCRdb's copy, which holds only in-frame ones; the method was immunoSEQ multiplex PCR. The table shows roughly 69,000 clones, with 87% occurring only once. Remarks on this clone: Its antigen remains unknown.

The chain employs TRBV18 and TRBJ1-5; TRBD1 might be the D (5 bases). The source of this sequence is an adult with an advanced solid tumor such as melanoma, head and neck, liver or kidney cancer. This material consisted of CD4+ or CD8+ T cells sorted from blood, taken in a trial of the OX40 agonist ivuxolimab. The CDR3 region is CASSPSLMRGDSNQPQHF. CDR3 nucleotides: TGTGCCAGCTCACCGTCCTTAATGAGGGGCGATAGCAATCAGCCCCAGCATTTT.